The next 21 T cell receptor beta chains were all read from a single sample in a study of CD8+ T cells in alopecia areata (dated by TCRdb to 2016 to 2019). Library preparation was by the immunoSEQ multiplex PCR assay. For TCR sequencing, RNA was extracted from every sample and reverse transcribed into cDNA to serve as template. In its TCRdb copy, this immuneACCESS table keeps in-frame sequences only and misses some clones. Where compared with another copy, unresolved V genes explain less than half of these, and the others have no known cause. This sample is represented by about 2,700 clones, with no singletons among them. The ten largest clones represent 45% to 60% of the sample. Source material: lesional skin. The receptors originated from a C3H/HeJ mouse with alopecia areata. Mice of this strain carry the MHC haplotype H2-k.

Turning to this clone: A far larger clone is off by one base, so a read error is likely. Gene names refer to mouse genes. The read halts 4 residues ahead of the CDR3 end, with the missing end drawn from the germline J gene. Other DNA sequences in this specimen translate into the identical CDR3. This chain joins TRBV13-3 and TRBJ2-1; D is perhaps TRBD1 (5 bases). Germline V gene data show CDR1 as NNHDY and CDR2 as SYVADS. Trimming shortened V by 7 bases and J by 5 bases, and 10 bases separated the two germline ends. The CDR3 has 12 residues. The CDR3 bases that were read are TGTGCCAGCTCGGGCAGGGATGCT. Translation: CASSGRDA. The whole CDR3 sequence is CASSGRDAEQFF.

This clone counts as medium-sized. Germline and genes: mouse. The CDR3 extends 4 residues past the end of the read, so its final part is completed from the germline J gene. The chain employs TRBV1 and TRBJ2-1; 9 bases line up with TRBD2. V shed 3 bases, J shed 4 bases, and the junction held 4 bases outside the gene matches. The CDR3 consists of 15 residues. Per the germline V gene, CDR1 is NSQYPW and CDR2 is LRSPGD (reference sequence). Partial CDR3 DNA: TGCACCTGCAGTGCCCCACTGGGGGGATATGCT. Amino acid sequence: CTCSAPLGGYA. The whole CDR3 protein is CTCSAPLGGYAEQFF.

This clone was seen repeatedly, ten times or more. Gene labels here are mouse ones. The DNA ends 4 residues before the CDR3 does, and the rest of the CDR3 is filled in from the germline J gene. The V call is TRBV20, the J call TRBJ1-1, with 12 bases matching TRBD1. J gave up 1 base and V 2 bases, and 5 bases lay outside the gene matches. CDR1 GFQATS and CDR2 STVNSAI come from the germline V gene. The CDR3 is 16 residues long. The CDR3 loop reads CGARRDRGLRNTEVFF. CDR3 bases read: TGTGGTGCTAGGAGGGACAGGGGGCTGAGGAACACA.

This clone was seen repeatedly, ten times or more. Gene names and germline match the mouse. The CDR3 end falls 4 residues outside the read, so it is completed with the germline J gene. This chain links TRBV31 with TRBJ2-7; perhaps TRBD1 as D (6 bases). This CDR3 spans 13 amino acids. The germline CDR1 and CDR2 sequences are GKSSPN and SITVG. V dropped 4 bases and J dropped 0 bases, with 10 bases sitting between them. Here the CDR3 reads CAWTRDNSYEQYF. The DNA read from the CDR3 is TGTGCCTGGACGCGGGACAACTCCTAT.

At least ten counts were recorded for this clone. DNA and listed protein disagree at residue 11, so the protein shown here was translated from the DNA. The gene names here belong to mouse. The read ends 3 residues before the CDR3 terminus; that terminus is restored from the germline J gene. The chain links TRBV31 to TRBJ1-6, with TRBD1 identical over 7 bases. TRBJ1-6 falls under the ORF class, with uncertain function. The CDR3 loop spans 14 amino acids. Germline assignment: CDR1 GKSSPN and CDR2 SITVG. V was pared by 1 base and J by 5 bases, with 2 bases of the junction left unmatched. CDR3 sequence: CAWSRDSNNSPLYF. The sequenced CDR3 bases are TGTGCCTGGAGTCGGGACAGTAATAATTCGCCC.

The sample holds many counts of this clone. Gene names are mouse gene names. The read ends 4 residues before the CDR3 terminus; that terminus is restored from the germline J gene. The rearrangement links TRBV13-1 to TRBJ2-7, with 9 bases lining up with TRBD1. Per the germline V gene, CDR1 is NSHNY and CDR2 is SYGAGN. With 1 base clipped from V and 3 bases from J, the junction kept 5 bases outside the gene matches. This CDR3 region has 15 residues. Incomplete CDR3 DNA: TGTGCCAGCAGTGATCGGGACAGGGAAGACTAT. The encoded protein is CASSDRDREDY. The full CDR3 is CASSDRDREDYEQYF.

The table lists this clone with many counts. Genes and germline come from the mouse. The read finishes 4 residues shy of the CDR3 end, and the germline J gene is used to complete it. The J gene is TRBJ2-4, the V gene TRBV12-1; TRBD2 matches at 8 bases. Germline V gene sequence: CDR1 SGHSN, CDR2 HYEKVE. The CDR3 totals 13 residues. The CDR3: CASSLGGANTLYF. CDR3 bases read: TGTGCCAGCTCTCTCGGGGGGGCAAAC.

This clone was picked up many times. Genes here carry mouse names. Coverage ceases 4 residues before the CDR3 finishes, and the germline J gene fills in the end. J is TRBJ2-3 and V is TRBV13-2; tentatively, D is TRBD1 (7 bases). Germline V gene data show CDR1 as NNHNN and CDR2 as SYGAGS (reference sequence). V was clipped by 1 base and J by 0 bases, with 9 bases between them. This CDR3 region has 15 residues. The sequenced CDR3 bases are TGTGCCAGCGGTGATCAGGGGGGTAGTGCAGAA. It yields the protein CASGDQGGSAE. The whole CDR3 is CASGDQGGSAETLYF.

This clone was seen ten or more times. Any gene name here is a mouse gene name. The sequenced fragment ends 4 residues before the CDR3 boundary, so the rest is inferred from the germline J gene. This chain joins TRBV14 and TRBJ1-1, with 12 bases aligning to TRBD1. The germline V gene encodes CDR1 SGHDT and CDR2 FRDEAV. The length of the CDR3 is 14 residues. CDR3 sequence reads: CASSAGTGGAEVFF. The covered CDR3 bases are TGTGCCAGCAGCGCCGGGACAGGGGGCGCA.

This clone was counted many times. The genes are named according to mouse. The sequence runs out 4 residues before the end of the CDR3; the remainder is reconstructed from the germline J gene. The rearrangement uses TRBV14 and TRBJ2-1; 7 nucleotides align to TRBD1. Germline V gene lookup returns CDR1 SGHDT and CDR2 FRDEAV. The J segment lost 1 base and the V segment lost 5 bases, leaving 6 bases of the junction unmatched. CDR3 length equals 15 residues. Partial CDR3 DNA: TGTGCCAGCAGCCGCCGGGACAGAAACTATGCT. It is translated as CASSRRDRNYA. The whole CDR3 is CASSRRDRNYAEQFF.

This clone was found many times. Gene names refer to mouse genes. The CDR3 goes on 4 residues after the read ends, and that part is filled in from the germline J gene. The genes are TRBV13-2 and TRBJ2-1, with a tentative D call TRBD1 (6 bases). Germline V gene sequence: CDR1 NNHNN, CDR2 SYGAGS (reference sequence). V shed 0 bases and J shed 6 bases, with 10 bases lying between them. The CDR3 is 14 residues long. The CDR3 loop reads CASGDGGGGAEQFF. CDR3 DNA (partial): TGTGCCAGCGGTGATGGAGGGGGAGGTGCT.

Turning to this clone: The genes and germline here are from mouse. The CDR3 loop is CASSRVQADSAETLYF. CDR3 DNA, as far as it was read: TGTGCTAGCAGTAGAGTACAGGCCGATAGTGCAGAA. The genes are TRBV17 and TRBJ2-3; D may be TRBD1 (5 bases). The CDR3 end is not reached by the read, which stops 4 residues before it; the germline J gene fills it in. In germline, CDR1 is MNHDT, CDR2 YYDKIL. With 1 base removed from V and 0 bases from J, the gap between germline ends came to 11 bases. This CDR3 is 16 amino acids long.

This clone was recorded at least ten times. It differs at one base from a far larger clone, so likely a read error. Mouse germline and gene names are used. The DNA ends 4 residues before the CDR3 does, and the rest of the CDR3 is filled in from the germline J gene. The chain is built from TRBV17 and TRBJ2-3, with 8 positions matching TRBD1. The CDR3 totals 16 residues. The V gene's germline CDR1 is MNHDT and CDR2 YYDKIL. Trimming removed 1 base from V and 0 bases from J; junction bases left unmatched: 3. The CDR3 spells CASSRVQGVSAETLYF. The covered CDR3 bases are TGTGCTAGCAGTAGAGTACAGGGGGTTAGTGCAGAA.

This clone is classed as medium-sized. Gene names and germline refer to mouse. The read finishes 4 residues shy of the CDR3 end, and the germline J gene is used to complete it. The V gene is TRBV13-1, the J gene TRBJ2-5; D is possibly TRBD2 (6 bases). V lost 1 base and J 3 bases, leaving 9 bases between the germline ends. Germline CDR1 and CDR2: NSHNY and SYGAGN. The CDR3 is made up of 14 amino acids. The CDR3 bases that were read are TGTGCCAGCAGTGATCGCCTGGGGCAAGAC. Translation: CASSDRLGQD. The full CDR3 sequence reads CASSDRLGQDTQYF.

In this sample, this clone turned up many times. Gene names refer to mouse genes. The CDR3 goes on 4 residues after the read ends, and that part is filled in from the germline J gene. The chain links TRBV13-2 to TRBJ2-7; 10 positions agree with TRBD2. The CDR3 spans 14 residues. CDR1 and CDR2 (germline): NNHNN, SYGAGS (reference sequence). The CDR3 protein is CASGESGGAYEQYF. The sequenced part of the CDR3 DNA is TGTGCCAGCGGTGAGTCTGGGGGGGCATAT.

This clone was recorded at least ten times. Gene and germline names: mouse. Coverage ceases 4 residues before the CDR3 finishes, and the germline J gene fills in the end. The gene calls are TRBV14 and TRBJ1-1; perhaps TRBD1 as D (6 bases). Germline assignment: CDR1 SGHDT and CDR2 FRDEAV. The ends were cut back, 4 bases at V and 0 bases at J, with 10 bases in the middle. The CDR3 runs to 14 residues. The CDR3: CASSLQGANTEVFF. CDR3 DNA, as far as it was read: TGTGCCAGCAGTCTACAGGGAGCAAACACA.

On this clone: Gene names and germline refer to mouse. With the read ending 4 residues before the CDR3 end, the germline J gene is used to fill in that end. The rearrangement uses TRBV31 and TRBJ2-4, with 7 bases identical to TRBD2. V trimming: 0 bases; J trimming: 3 bases; junction bases outside the gene matches: 9. The length of the CDR3 is 16 residues. Germline V CDR1 and CDR2: GKSSPN, SITVG. This CDR3 is CAWSLGGGSSQNTLYF. The sequenced part of the CDR3 DNA is TGTGCCTGGAGTCTAGGTGGGGGGTCGTCCCAAAAC. Together with reference TRBV31 and TRBJ2-4, the CDR3 gives the full variable domain: AQTIHQWPVAEIKAVGSPLSLGCTIKGKSSPNLYWYWQATGGTLQQLFYSITVGQVESVVQLNLSASRPKDDQFILSTEKLLLSHSGFYLCAWSLGGGSSQNTLYFGAGTRLSVL.

This clone was observed a few times. This may stem from a read error, because a much larger clone lies one nucleotide away. Gene names refer to mouse genes. The sequenced fragment ends 4 residues before the CDR3 boundary, so the rest is inferred from the germline J gene. The same CDR3 can be traced to other DNA sequences in this sample. This rearrangement joins TRBV17 to TRBJ2-2; TRBD1 is a possible D gene (5 bases). The CDR3 is 14 amino acids. Per germline, CDR1 MNHDT and CDR2 YYDKIL. This CDR3 reads CASSRTKNTGQLYF. The sequenced part of the CDR3 DNA is TGTGCCAGCAGTCGGACAAAAAACACCGGG.

About this clone itself: Gene names refer to mouse genes. The read ends 4 residues before the CDR3 terminus; that terminus is restored from the germline J gene. The genes are TRBV1 and TRBJ2-7; 12 nucleotides agree with TRBD2. This CDR3 region has 18 residues. In germline, CDR1 is NSQYPW, CDR2 LRSPGD (reference sequence). The ends lost 0 bases at V and 2 bases at J; junction bases unmatched: 8. The CDR3 bases that were read are TGCACCTGCAGTGCAGATAAGAAAGGGGACTGGGGGGCCTAT. Translation: CTCSADKKGDWGAY. The whole CDR3 protein is CTCSADKKGDWGAYEQYF.

This clone has more than one count but fewer than ten. At residue 16, the TCRdb protein and translated DNA are inconsistent; the protein given comes from the DNA. Gene names refer to mouse genes. With the read ending 3 residues before the CDR3 end, the germline J gene is used to fill in that end. The rearrangement uses TRBV13-1 and TRBJ1-3; 9 bases match TRBD1. Germline CDR1 and CDR2: NSHNY and SYGAGN. V trimming: 0 bases; J trimming: 0 bases; junction bases outside the gene matches: 10. The CDR3 totals 19 residues. The part of the CDR3 DNA that was read is TGTGCCAGCAGTGATGGTCACAGGGGGCGTAGGGATTCTGGAAATACG. It translates to CASSDGHRGRRDSGNT. The complete CDR3 sequence is CASSDGHRGRRDSGNTLYF.

This clone has a count of ten or more. Genes and germline are mouse. The chain's CDR3 is CASGDAKLGGDEQYF. Incomplete CDR3 DNA: TGTGCCAGCGGTGATGCTAAACTGGGGGGGGAT. The V call is TRBV13-2, the J call TRBJ2-7; 10 positions agree with TRBD2. The read ends 4 residues before the CDR3 terminus; that terminus is restored from the germline J gene. The germline gives CDR1 NNHNN, CDR2 SYGAGS (reference sequence). The CDR3 is made up of 15 amino acids.